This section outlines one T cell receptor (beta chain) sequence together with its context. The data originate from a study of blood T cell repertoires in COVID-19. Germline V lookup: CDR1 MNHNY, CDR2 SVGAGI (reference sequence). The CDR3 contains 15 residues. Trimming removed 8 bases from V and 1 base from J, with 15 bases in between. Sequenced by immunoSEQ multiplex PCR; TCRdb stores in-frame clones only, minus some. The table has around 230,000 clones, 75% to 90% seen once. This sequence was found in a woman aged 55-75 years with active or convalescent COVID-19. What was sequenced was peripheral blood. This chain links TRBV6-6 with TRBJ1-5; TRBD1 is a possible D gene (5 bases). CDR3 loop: CASEPGKGSNQPQHF. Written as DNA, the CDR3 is TGTGCCAGCGAACCAGGGAAAGGGAGCAATCAGCCCCAGCATTTT.